Shown below are 24 T cell receptor beta chains from a single sample sequenced in a study of T cells in Graves' hyperthyroidism and ophthalmopathy (dated by TCRdb to the late 2010s). The library relied on multiplex PCR. The sample was run on an Illumina HiSeq 2000. Amplification of TCR beta CDR3 regions was carried out from RNA transcripts. The first round of RT-PCR for the TCR CDR3 was performed with the HTBI primer set and the Qiagen OneStep RT-PCR kit. The public reads were reprocessed in TCRdb via fastp at Q25 and MiXCR, keeping in-frame beta chains. CDR3 protein duplicates are merged, each entry listing the most common genes and DNA. Across this sample there are about 530,000 distinct CDR3 sequences, with 15% to 20% seen only once. Around 17% of the sample is in the top ten clones. Source material: blood. These receptors originate from a woman aged 18 to 35 with Graves' ophthalmopathy.

This clonotype has only a few counts. The genes are TRBV24-1 and TRBJ2-2; 8 bases fit TRBD2. Germline values: CDR1 KGHDR, CDR2 SFDVKD. J was trimmed by 2 bases and V by 0 bases; bases with no gene match: 7. CDR3 length equals 18 residues. CDR3 bases: TGTGCCACCAGTGATTTGTCAGGGACTAGGATCAACACCGGGGAGCTGTTTTTT. Translating it yields CATSDLSGTRINTGELFF.

This clonotype was counted between two and nine times. The chain has TRBV30 and TRBJ2-6; D ambiguous. This CDR3 is built from 12 residues. CDR1 is GTSNPN, CDR2 SVGIG, per germline (reference sequence). The V gene lost 4 bases and the J gene lost 3 bases, with 4 bases spanning the gap. The CDR3 here is CAWTSGANVLTF. CDR3 DNA: TGTGCCTGGACTAGTGGGGCCAACGTCCTGACTTTC.

This chain uses TRBV7-8 with TRBJ1-3, with D uncertain. V was pared by 3 bases and J by 0 bases, with 12 bases between. The CDR3 has 16 amino acids. CDR1 is SGHVS and CDR2 is FQNEAQ in the germline V gene. CDR3 protein: CASSFSVSGSGNTIYF. In nucleotides, the CDR3 is TGTGCCAGCAGCTTTAGCGTTTCGGGCTCTGGAAACACCATATATTTT.

This clonotype was seen repeatedly, ten times or more. The CDR3, as DNA: TGTGCCAGCAGTTTCCGGGATTCTAGAAATGAGCAGTTCTTC. Translation gives CASSFRDSRNEQFF. This rearrangement joins TRBV12-3 or TRBV12-4 to TRBJ2-1; D might be TRBD2 (5 bases). This CDR3 contains 14 residues. V dropped 3 bases and J dropped 7 bases, with 13 bases sitting between them.

This clonotype appeared many times. The chain is built from TRBV6-2 or TRBV6-3 and TRBJ2-2; 8 bases map to TRBD2. CDR3 length equals 15 residues. Germline trimming cut 2 bases from V and 6 bases from J; bases unmatched to any gene: 5. CDR1 is MNHEY and CDR2 is SVGEGT in the germline V gene. This CDR3 reads CASSYTGGPPGELFF. CDR3 sequence (DNA): TGTGCCAGCAGTTACACGGGAGGGCCTCCCGGGGAGCTGTTTTTT.

The chain employs TRBV30 and TRBJ1-2; 7 bases match TRBD1. This CDR3 has 11 amino acids. The V gene end was trimmed by 3 bases and the J gene end by 7 bases; junction bases not matched to a gene: 2. The V gene's germline CDR1 is GTSNPN and CDR2 SVGIG (reference sequence). For the CDR3, the DNA is TGTGCCTGGAGCACAGGGGTTGGCTACACCTTC. Amino acids: CAWSTGVGYTF.

The J gene is TRBJ1-1, the V gene TRBV7-9; D ambiguous. Looked up from germline, CDR1 is SEHNR and CDR2 is FQNEAQ (reference sequence). The CDR3 extends over 13 amino acids. V was trimmed by 1 base and J by 7 bases, leaving 10 bases between them. DNA of the CDR3: TGTGCCAGCAGCTTAGGGTCGCCCTTTGAAGCTTTCTTT. Its translation is CASSLGSPFEAFF. The full variable domain, completed using reference TRBV7-9 and TRBJ1-1, is DTGVSQNPRHKITKRGQNVTFRCDPISEHNRLYWYRQTLGQGPEFLTYFQNEAQLEKSRLLSDRFSAERPKGSFSTLEIQRTEQGDSAMYLCASSLGSPFEAFFGQGTRLTVV.

The table lists this clonotype with many counts. The gene calls are TRBV27 and TRBJ1-1; D is ambiguous. CDR3 length equals 14 residues. V was pared by 0 bases and J by 0 bases, with 5 bases between. Per the germline V gene, CDR1 is MNHEY and CDR2 is SMNVEV (reference sequence). CDR3 protein: CASSLSTLNTEAFF. DNA of the CDR3: TGTGCCAGCAGTTTATCCACACTGAACACTGAAGCTTTCTTT.

This clonotype was seen ten or more times. The rearrangement uses TRBV30 and TRBJ1-4; D is perhaps TRBD1 (6 bases). Germline V CDR1 and CDR2: GTSNPN, SVGIG (reference sequence). Trimming left V 8 bases short and J 0 bases short, with 13 bases between. This CDR3 region has 14 residues. The CDR3 sequence is CALQRTATNEKLFF. CDR3 sequence (DNA): TGTGCCCTTCAGCGGACAGCAACTAATGAAAAACTGTTTTTT. Drawing the rest from reference TRBV30 and TRBJ1-4, the complete variable domain is SQTIHQWPATLVQPVGSPLSLECTVEGTSNPNLYWYRQAAGRGLQLLFYSVGIGQISSEVPQNLSASRPQDRQFILSSKKLLLSDSGFYLCALQRTATNEKLFFGSGTQLSVL.

This clonotype was counted at least ten times. The V gene is TRBV30, the J gene TRBJ2-5, with TRBD2 as a possible D gene (5 bases). Germline values: CDR1 GTSNPN, CDR2 SVGIG (reference sequence). Deletions cut 2 bases from V and 7 bases from J, with 8 bases between. This CDR3 spans 11 amino acids. The chain's CDR3 is CAWSYEGTQYF. In DNA, the CDR3 is TGTGCCTGGAGTTATGAGGGGACCCAGTACTTC.

This clonotype appeared many times. The chain combines TRBV7-2 with TRBJ1-1; no definite D call. CDR3 length: 14 residues. Per the germline V gene, CDR1 is SGHTA and CDR2 is FQGNSA. The V gene lost 2 bases and the J gene lost 6 bases, with 13 bases spanning the gap. Here the CDR3 DNA reads TGTGCCAGCAGCTTACGTTCCGGGCAGTCTGAAGCTTTCTTT. It yields the protein CASSLRSGQSEAFF.

This clonotype was detected many times. The chain recombines TRBV15 with TRBJ1-2, with D perhaps matching TRBD1 (6 bases). Per the germline V gene, CDR1 is LNHNV and CDR2 is YYDKDF (reference sequence). CDR3 size: 16 residues. Trimming took off 5 bases at V and 3 bases at J, with 19 bases between the two ends. The CDR3 sequence is CATSPRWTVPYYGYTF. In DNA, the CDR3 is TGTGCCACCAGCCCACGCTGGACAGTCCCCTACTATGGCTACACCTTC.

This clonotype was seen a handful of times. The chain links TRBV2 to TRBJ1-5, with TRBD1 identical over 9 bases. This CDR3 is 17 amino acids long. CDR1 is SNHLY, CDR2 FYNNEI, per germline. J was trimmed by 0 bases and V by 5 bases; bases with no gene match: 8. CDR3 DNA sequence: TGTGCCAGCAGTCCGGGACAGGGAATAGCTAGCAATCAGCCCCAGCATTTT. Translation: CASSPGQGIASNQPQHF.

This clonotype was seen a handful of times. The chain has TRBV20-1 and TRBJ2-7; TRBD1 is a possible D gene (5 bases). The CDR3 spans 12 residues. Germline loops: CDR1 DFQATT, CDR2 SNEGSKA (reference sequence). V lost 3 bases and J lost 2, with 8 bases in between. The CDR3 is CSASRGTYEQYF. DNA for the CDR3: TGCAGTGCTAGTAGGGGCACCTACGAGCAGTACTTC.

The chain joins TRBV28 to TRBJ2-2; 7 bases are a match to TRBD1. V lost 3 bases and J lost 15; bases outside the gene matches: 7. The CDR3 is 12 residues long. The germline CDR1 and CDR2 sequences are MDHEN and SYDVKM. The DNA for the CDR3 is TGTGCCAGCAGTTTGGACCAACAGGGGTTGTTTTTT. As protein: CASSLDQQGLFF.

The table lists this clonotype with many counts. A much larger clone differs by one base, so this may be a read error. The rearrangement links TRBV11-3 to TRBJ1-1; D ambiguous. The V gene lost 2 bases and the J gene lost 1 base, with 5 bases spanning the gap. The length of the CDR3 is 13 residues. Germline CDR1 SGHNT, CDR2 YENEEA. CDR3 in amino acids: CASSLRPNTEAFF. The DNA of the CDR3 is TGTGCCAGCAGCTTACGACCGAACACTGAAGCTTTCTTT.

The table lists this clonotype with many counts. The rearrangement links TRBV6-1 to TRBJ1-1; perhaps TRBD1 as D (6 bases). Trimming shortened V by 0 bases and J by 4 bases, and 15 bases separated the two germline ends. CDR1 and CDR2 from the germline V gene are MNHNS and SASEGT. This CDR3 is 16 amino acids long. The CDR3, as DNA: TGTGCCAGCAGTGAAGCGTCAGGGGTTCTTGGCACTGAAGCTTTCTTT. This gives the protein CASSEASGVLGTEAFF.

The chain has TRBV20-1 and TRBJ2-6, with D hard to call. The ends were cut back, 0 bases at V and 0 bases at J, with 6 bases in the middle. Germline V gene lookup returns CDR1 DFQATT and CDR2 SNEGSKA (reference sequence). This CDR3 is built from 15 residues. The CDR3 DNA follows: TGCAGTGCTAGAGATCCGTACTCTGGGGCCAACGTCCTGACTTTC. It is translated as CSARDPYSGANVLTF.

The V and J genes are TRBV19 and TRBJ1-2; D is unresolved. The V end was cut by 5 bases, the J end by 2 bases, with 9 bases between. Germline lookup yields CDR1 LNHDA and CDR2 SQIVND (reference sequence). The CDR3 has 13 amino acids. The CDR3, as DNA: TGTGCCAGTAGTCGGGTGGGAAACTATGGCTACACCTTC. Amino acids: CASSRVGNYGYTF.

The chain employs TRBV13 and TRBJ1-1; unclear D gene. Germline CDR1 PRHDT, CDR2 FYEKMQ (reference sequence). CDR3 size: 16 residues. The V end lost 3 bases, the J end lost 3 bases, and 17 bases lay between the germline ends. The CDR3 here is CASSFSADTGYTEAFF. In nucleotides, the CDR3 is TGTGCCAGCAGCTTCTCTGCCGACACGGGGTACACTGAAGCTTTCTTT.

This clonotype was seen a handful of times. The chain couples TRBV28 to TRBJ2-7; D perhaps matches TRBD1 (6 bases). The CDR3 spans 13 residues. Trimming removed 7 bases at V and 2 bases at J, with 12 bases between. The germline V gene has CDR1 MDHEN and CDR2 SYDVKM. The CDR3 DNA sequence: TGTGCCAGCACCCCCAGGGGTCCCTACGAGCAGTACTTC. It translates to CASTPRGPYEQYF.

The CDR3 loop reads CSADTGGCNGYTF. Written as DNA, the CDR3 is TGCAGTGCCGACACAGGGGGCTGCAATGGCTACACCTTC. This chain links TRBV20-1 with TRBJ1-2; 9 bases are shared with TRBD1. V shed 6 bases, J shed 6 bases, and the junction held 8 bases outside the gene matches. The length of the CDR3 is 13 residues. Germline V CDR1 and CDR2: DFQATT, SNEGSKA (reference sequence).

In the case of this clonotype: A read error is possible here, since a much larger clone lies one base away. This sequence joins TRBV27 and TRBJ1-5, with TRBD1 matching over 9 bases. The DNA end lines up better with TRBJ2-3; the J call may be wrong. Per the germline V gene, CDR1 is MNHEY and CDR2 is SMNVEV (reference sequence). There are 15 residues in the CDR3. Written as DNA, the CDR3 is TGTGCCAGCAGTTCCAACAGGGGGCTGGATCAGCCCCAGTATTTT. This encodes CASSSNRGLDQPQYF.

The gene calls are TRBV4-1 and TRBJ1-1; the match to TRBD1 covers 11 bases. The CDR3 spans 14 residues. V gave up 4 bases and J gave up 8 bases; unmatched junction bases: 6. Germline assignment: CDR1 MGHRA and CDR2 YSYEKL. The CDR3 DNA sequence: TGCGCCAGCAGCCTTGGACAGGGGGCACTAGAAGCTTTCTTT. Its translation is CASSLGQGALEAFF.